This passage covers 2 T cell receptor beta chains from one sample sequenced in a study of early T cells in non-severe SARS-CoV-2 infection. TCRdb called the 5' RACE reads again in MiXCR, with one record for every CDR3 protein. This sample yields approximately 65,000 distinct CDR3 sequences, of which around 12% are seen a single time; 4% to 5% belongs to the top ten. Source material: whole blood. The receptor source for this set is an adult who was a healthcare worker with PCR-confirmed SARS-CoV-2 infection or an uninfected control (not recorded which).

This clonotype was observed at least ten times. V and J are TRBV4-3 and TRBJ2-1; no clear D gene. The germline V gene encodes CDR1 LGHNA and CDR2 YSLEER. This CDR3 has 15 residues. V was pared by 2 bases and J by 0 bases, with 8 bases between. In DNA, the CDR3 is TGCGCCAGCAGCCAAAAAAGCGACTCCTACAATGAGCAGTTCTTC. Translation gives CASSQKSDSYNEQFF.

The sample holds many counts of this clonotype. V usage is TRBV5-1 and J usage is TRBJ2-5; D perhaps matches TRBD2 (5 bases). Per the germline V gene, CDR1 is SGHRS and CDR2 is YFSETQ. There are 13 residues in the CDR3. Trimming removed 1 base at V and 5 bases at J, with 9 bases between. CDR3 nucleotides: TGCGCCAGCAGCTTGAGAGGGCGGGAGACCCAGTACTTC. This encodes CASSLRGRETQYF.